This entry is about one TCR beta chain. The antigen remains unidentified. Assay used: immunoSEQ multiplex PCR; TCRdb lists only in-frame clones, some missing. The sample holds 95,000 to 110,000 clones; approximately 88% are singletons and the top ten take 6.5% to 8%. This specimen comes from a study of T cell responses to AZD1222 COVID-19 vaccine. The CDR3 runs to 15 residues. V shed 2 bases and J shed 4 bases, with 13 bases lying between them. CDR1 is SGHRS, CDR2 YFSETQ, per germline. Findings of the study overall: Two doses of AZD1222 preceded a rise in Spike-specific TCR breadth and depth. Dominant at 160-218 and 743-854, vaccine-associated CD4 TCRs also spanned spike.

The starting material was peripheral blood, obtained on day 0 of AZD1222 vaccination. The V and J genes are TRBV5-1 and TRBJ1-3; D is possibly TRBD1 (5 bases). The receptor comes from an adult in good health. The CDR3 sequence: CASSFGGAEGNTIYF. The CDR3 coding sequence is TGCGCCAGCAGCTTTGGAGGGGCAGAAGGAAACACCATATATTTT.